This is a list of T cell receptor beta chains from one sample in a study of OX40 agonist ivuxolimab in advanced cancers. TCRdb's table, derived via immunoSEQ multiplex PCR, lists solely in-frame clones and lacks some. The sample includes fewer than 30,000 clones, just under 75% of them seen just once. The input for sequencing was CD4+ or CD8+ T cells sorted from blood, taken in a trial of the OX40 agonist ivuxolimab. The receptors derive from an adult with an advanced solid tumor such as melanoma, head and neck, liver or kidney cancer. Both conserved end residues are part of each CDR3. A D gene is named only where the DNA matches it firmly. A row's size may be missing; if present it is once, few, many or a size class.

D gene	J gene	clone size	V gene	CDR3 length	CDR3 protein	CDR3 DNA
TRBD1	TRBJ2-2	medium-sized	TRBV29-1	16	CSAEAGTGGATGELFF	TGCAGCGCCGAAGCAGGGACAGGGGGCGCAACCGGGGAGCTGTTTTTT
TRBD2	TRBJ2-1	.	TRBV28	14	CASSLTSSGVEQFF	TGTGCCAGCAGTCTGACTAGCTCTGGGGTTGAGCAGTTCTTC
.	TRBJ1-2	.	TRBV10-3	15	CAISESPTGDGGYTF	TGTGCCATCAGTGAGTCCCCCACAGGAGATGGTGGCTACACCTTC
.	TRBJ1-4	.	TRBV6-5	15	CASSYSARGAGKLFF	TGTGCCAGCAGTTACTCCGCCCGGGGCGCGGGAAAACTGTTTTTT
.	TRBJ1-3	few	TRBV15	16	CATGDGRPSSGNTIYF	TGTGCCACGGGAGATGGCAGGCCGAGCTCTGGAAACACCATATATTTT
TRBD2	TRBJ2-7	.	TRBV6-6	14	CASSPLSGGDEQYF	TGTGCCAGCAGCCCACTTAGCGGGGGGGACGAGCAGTACTTC
.	TRBJ2-1	.	TRBV7-2	13	CASSSRDYNEQFF	TGTGCCAGCAGCAGCCGGGACTACAATGAGCAGTTCTTC
TRBD2	TRBJ2-1	few	TRBV10-3	16	CAISPLLAGGNNEQFF	TGTGCCATCAGTCCTCTACTAGCGGGGGGCAACAATGAGCAGTTCTTC
TRBD1	TRBJ1-3	few	TRBV4-2	17	CASSQEADRGIGNTIYF	TGTGCCAGCAGCCAAGAGGCGGACAGGGGGATTGGAAACACCATATATTTT
.	TRBJ1-5	.	TRBV5-8	14	CASSKDGLNQPQHF	TGTGCCAGCAGCAAGGACGGGCTTAATCAGCCCCAGCATTTT
.	TRBJ2-1	.	TRBV9	19	CASSVDEGRRVSSYNEQFF	TGTGCCAGCAGCGTAGATGAGGGTCGACGCGTGAGCTCCTACAATGAGCAGTTCTTC
.	TRBJ2-5	.	TRBV5-4	15	CASSPSKIRVETQYF	TGTGCCAGCAGCCCTTCTAAAATCCGGGTAGAGACCCAGTACTTC
TRBD1	TRBJ1-2	.	TRBV7-6	16	CASSQNRDRGFYGYTF	TGTGCCAGCAGCCAAAACCGGGACAGGGGGTTCTATGGCTACACCTTC
TRBD1	TRBJ1-2	.	TRBV7-2	14	CASSLGWTGGGYTF	TGTGCCAGCAGCTTAGGGTGGACAGGAGGCGGCTACACCTTC
.	TRBJ1-5	.	TRBV10-2	12	CASSPSNQPQHF	TGCGCCAGCAGTCCCTCCAACCAGCCCCAGCATTTT
TRBD1	TRBJ2-7	.	TRBV6-6	14	CASSPYRGLYEQYF	TGTGCCAGCAGCCCCTACAGGGGGCTCTACGAGCAGTACTTC
.	TRBJ1-1	medium-sized	TRBV6-1	11	CASSFGAEAFF	TGTGCCAGCAGTTTCGGGGCTGAAGCTTTCTTT
TRBD1	TRBJ2-7	few	TRBV13	16	CASSLRRTGVGHEQYF	TGTGCCAGCAGCTTACGGCGCACAGGGGTAGGCCACGAGCAGTACTTC
TRBD1	TRBJ2-3	.	TRBV6-6	15	CASSYSGQGSDTQYF	TGTGCCAGCAGTTACTCTGGACAGGGTTCCGATACGCAGTATTTT
TRBD1	TRBJ1-1	.	TRBV7-9	14	CASSSGTGNTEAFF	TGTGCCAGCAGTTCTGGGACAGGGAACACTGAAGCTTTCTTT